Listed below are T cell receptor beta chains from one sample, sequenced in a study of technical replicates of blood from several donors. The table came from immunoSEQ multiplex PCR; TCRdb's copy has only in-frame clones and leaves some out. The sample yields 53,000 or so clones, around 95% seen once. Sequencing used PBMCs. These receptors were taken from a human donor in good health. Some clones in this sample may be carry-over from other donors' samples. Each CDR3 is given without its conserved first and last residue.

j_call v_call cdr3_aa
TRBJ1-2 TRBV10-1 ASRERGLYGYT
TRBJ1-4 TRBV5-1 ASSRGTVSTNEKLF
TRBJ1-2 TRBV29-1 SVASTGVRYGYT
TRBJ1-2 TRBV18 ASSPQGYYGYT
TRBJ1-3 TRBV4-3 ASSQAPGGNTIY
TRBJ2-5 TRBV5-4 ASRWETGETQY
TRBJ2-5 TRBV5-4 ASSVTGIQETQY
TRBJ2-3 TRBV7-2 ASSFRGGERERGADTQY
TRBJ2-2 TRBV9 ASSVGGGTTGELF
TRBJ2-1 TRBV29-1 SVEVRVNEQF
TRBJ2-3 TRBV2 ASCCPATTRDTQY
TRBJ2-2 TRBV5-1 ASSLWQGTGELF
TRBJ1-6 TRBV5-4 ASSRGGRDSLSPLH
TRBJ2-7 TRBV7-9 ASSLGPGPSYEQY
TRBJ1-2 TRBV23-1 ASSRTGDGYT
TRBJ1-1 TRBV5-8 ASSSGQVNTEAF
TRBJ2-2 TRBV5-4 ASSIPGQGIGELF
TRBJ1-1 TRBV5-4 ASSKTGGNTEAF
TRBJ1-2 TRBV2 ASSGGHPNYGYT
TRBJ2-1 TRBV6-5 ASSYQPGGASGEQF
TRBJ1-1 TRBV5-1 ASSFFDRDFTEAF
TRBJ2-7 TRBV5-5 ASSPQGGQSSYEQY
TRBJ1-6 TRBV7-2 ASSPGGYHLH
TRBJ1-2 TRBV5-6 ASSSPVANRYSYGYT
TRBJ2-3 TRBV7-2 ASSLTDRGADTQY
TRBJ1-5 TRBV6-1 ASSDRAHQPQH
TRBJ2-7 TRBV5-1 ASSIKRTGGYHEQY
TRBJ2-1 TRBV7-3 ASSPGQGFNEQF
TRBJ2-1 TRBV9 ASSVAVSTMEQF
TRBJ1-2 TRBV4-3 ASSQTQGDYGYT
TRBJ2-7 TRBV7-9 ASSLGGGGREQY
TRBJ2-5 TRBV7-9 ASSLLSGNQETQY
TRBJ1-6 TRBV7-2 ASSPLGAGDPPLH
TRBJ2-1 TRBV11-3 ASSSGASGGYNEQF
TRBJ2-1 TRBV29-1 SANGLAGSNEQF
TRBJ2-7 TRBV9 ASSVGTGLSYEQY
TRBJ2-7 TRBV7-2 ASSISGEGYEQY
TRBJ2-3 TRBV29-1 SVEDQGGGQY
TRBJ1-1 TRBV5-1 ASSLAGVSTEAF
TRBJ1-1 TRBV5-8 ASSLAGINTEAF
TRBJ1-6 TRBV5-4 ASSFGGHSYNSPLH
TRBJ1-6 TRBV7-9 ASSPTTGSYSPLH
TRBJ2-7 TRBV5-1 ASSKIHPTAYEQY
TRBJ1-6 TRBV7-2 ASSFLGQGGGSPLH
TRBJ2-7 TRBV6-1 ASSDPTGFYEQY
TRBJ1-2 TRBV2 ASREQTSNYGYT
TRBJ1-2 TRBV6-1 ASSEAQGLNYGYT
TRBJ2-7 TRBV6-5 ASSKPSGPTYEQY